The T cell receptor beta chain described here comes from a study of cytomegalovirus exposure and HLA in healthy donors. Primers included in the PCR were 60 Vbeta and 13 Jbeta primers. Sequencing was performed with immunoSEQ multiplex PCR; in TCRdb, only in-frame clones are kept and a portion is missing. The sample consists of 95,000 to 130,000 clones, roughly 9% of them appearing once. The sequence was collected from a man aged 25 to 40 in good health and CMV-seronegative. Sequenced material: PBMCs.

CDR3 loop: CASSTGQGAYEQYF. For the CDR3, the DNA is TGTGCCAGCAGCACGGGACAGGGGGCCTACGAGCAGTACTTC. The chain joins TRBV5-6 to TRBJ2-7; 11 bases match TRBD1. The V gene end was trimmed by 4 bases and the J gene end by 2 bases; junction bases not matched to a gene: 2. Per the germline V gene, CDR1 is SGHDT and CDR2 is YYEEEE. The CDR3 consists of 14 residues.